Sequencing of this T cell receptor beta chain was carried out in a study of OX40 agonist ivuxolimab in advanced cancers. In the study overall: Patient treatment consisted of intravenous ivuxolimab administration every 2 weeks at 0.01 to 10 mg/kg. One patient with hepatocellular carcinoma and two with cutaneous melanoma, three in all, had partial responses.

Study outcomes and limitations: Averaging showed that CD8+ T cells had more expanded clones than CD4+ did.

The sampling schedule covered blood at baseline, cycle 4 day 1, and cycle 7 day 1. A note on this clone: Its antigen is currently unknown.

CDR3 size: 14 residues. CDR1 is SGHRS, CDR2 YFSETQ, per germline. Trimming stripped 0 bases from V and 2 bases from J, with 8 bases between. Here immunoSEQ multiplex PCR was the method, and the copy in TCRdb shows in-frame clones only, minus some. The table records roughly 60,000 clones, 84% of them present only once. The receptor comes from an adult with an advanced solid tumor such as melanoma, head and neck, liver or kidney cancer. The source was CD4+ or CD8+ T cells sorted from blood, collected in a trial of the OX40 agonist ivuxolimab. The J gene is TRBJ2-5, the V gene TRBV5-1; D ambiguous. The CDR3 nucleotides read TGCGCCAGCAGCTTGGAACAGATACAAGAGACCCAGTACTTC. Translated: CASSLEQIQETQYF.